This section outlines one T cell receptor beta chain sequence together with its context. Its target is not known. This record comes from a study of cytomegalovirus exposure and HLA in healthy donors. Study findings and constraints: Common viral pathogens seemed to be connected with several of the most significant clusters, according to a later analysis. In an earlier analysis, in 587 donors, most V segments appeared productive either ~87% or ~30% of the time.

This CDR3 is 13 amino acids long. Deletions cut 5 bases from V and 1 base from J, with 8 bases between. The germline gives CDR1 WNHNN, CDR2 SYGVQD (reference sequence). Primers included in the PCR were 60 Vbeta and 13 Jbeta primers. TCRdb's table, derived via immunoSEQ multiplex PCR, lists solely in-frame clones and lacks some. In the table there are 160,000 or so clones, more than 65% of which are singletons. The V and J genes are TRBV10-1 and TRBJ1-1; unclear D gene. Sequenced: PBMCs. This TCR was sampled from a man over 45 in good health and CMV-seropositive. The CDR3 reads CASSSKPNTEAFF. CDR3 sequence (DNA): TGCGCCAGCAGTAGCAAACCGAACACTGAAGCTTTCTTT.